One and the same sample provided the 30 T cell receptor beta chains below, sequenced in a study of T cell responses to AZD1222 COVID-19 vaccine. Method: immunoSEQ multiplex PCR; TCRdb's copy keeps in-frame clones and lacks some. The table shows roughly 50,000 clones, with approximately 89% occurring only once. Specimen: peripheral blood, collected 28 days after the second AZD1222 dose. The receptor set was obtained from an adult who received the AZD1222 COVID-19 vaccine.

V gene TRBV2 combines with J gene TRBJ1-2; weak D call: TRBD1 (6 bases). V gave up 3 bases and J gave up 0 bases, with 8 bases separating them. CDR1 and CDR2 from the germline V gene are SNHLY and FYNNEI. The CDR3 runs to 14 residues. The CDR3 protein is CASSDTGTNYGYTF. The CDR3 nucleotides are TGTGCCAGCAGTGACACAGGGACTAACTATGGCTACACCTTC. The whole variable domain, remainder taken from reference TRBV2 and TRBJ1-2, is EPEVTQTPSHQVTQMGQEVILRCVPISNHLYFYWYRQILGQKVEFLVSFYNNEISEKSEIFDDQFSVERPDGSNFTLKIRSTKLEDSAMYFCASSDTGTNYGYTFGSGTRLTVV.

The V call is TRBV10-1, the J call TRBJ2-7, with D maybe TRBD1 (6 bases). Germline V gene data show CDR1 as WNHNN and CDR2 as SYGVQD (reference sequence). This CDR3 contains 13 residues. V gave up 6 bases and J gave up 0 bases, with 9 bases separating them. The CDR3, as DNA: TGCGCCAGCAGCGCACAGGGCTCCTACGAGCAGTACTTC. Protein product: CASSAQGSYEQYF.

The sample holds one count of this clone. The chain carries TRBV9 and TRBJ1-1, with D maybe TRBD1 (5 bases). This CDR3 comprises 17 residues. V was pared by 0 bases and J by 5 bases, with 20 bases between. CDR1 is SGDLS and CDR2 is YYNGEE in the germline V gene. CDR3 in DNA: TGTGCCAGCAGCGTAGGGTTTGAGCTTGGGGCCGAGACTGAAGCTTTCTTT. Protein product: CASSVGFELGAETEAFF.

The CDR3 bases are TGTGCCAGCACCGTTGGTGGGCCCTCTGGGGCCAACGTCCTGACTTTC. This encodes CASTVGGPSGANVLTF. This chain connects TRBV28 to TRBJ2-6; D not certain. Germline CDR1 MDHEN, CDR2 SYDVKM. This CDR3 region has 16 residues. V lost 7 bases, J lost 0 bases, and 13 bases lay in between. The variable domain in full, completed from reference TRBV28 and TRBJ2-6, reads DVKVTQSSRYLVKRTGEKVFLECVQDMDHENMFWYRQDPGLGLRLIYFSYDVKMKEKGDIPEGYSVSREKKERFSLILESASTNQTSMYLCASTVGGPSGANVLTFGAGSRLTVL.

This chain joins TRBV4-1 and TRBJ1-3; 8 bases agree with TRBD1. The CDR3 loop spans 17 amino acids. J was trimmed by 3 bases and V by 0 bases; bases with no gene match: 7. Germline V gene sequence: CDR1 MGHRA, CDR2 YSYEKL. In nucleotides, the CDR3 is TGCGCCAGCAGCCAAGACGAGAGGACAGGGAATGGAAACACCATATATTTT. Protein product: CASSQDERTGNGNTIYF.

The J gene is TRBJ2-3, the V gene TRBV4-1, with 8 bases that match TRBD2. The ends lost 1 base at V and 1 base at J; junction bases unmatched: 4. CDR1 MGHRA and CDR2 YSYEKL come from the germline V gene. The CDR3 runs to 16 residues. CDR3 bases: TGCGCCAGCAGCCAAGGTGACGGGAGGGGCACAGATACGCAGTATTTT. This sequence encodes CASSQGDGRGTDTQYF.

The chain links TRBV7-3 to TRBJ2-3, with 8 bases matching TRBD2. From germline, CDR1 is SGHTA and CDR2 FQGTGA. After removal of 8 bases from V and 4 bases from J, the junction contained 11 bases not matched to a gene. This CDR3 has 15 amino acids. The DNA for the CDR3 is TGTGCCAGCGGAAACACGGGGGGGCCGGCAGATACGCAGTATTTT. Translated: CASGNTGGPADTQYF.

The chain joins TRBV6-5 to TRBJ1-4; D may be TRBD1 (5 bases). The germline CDR1 and CDR2 sequences are MNHEY and SVGAGI. V lost 6 bases to trimming and J lost 7 bases, with 15 bases between them. The CDR3 covers 14 residues. CDR3 loop: CASRHRIAGEKLFF. The DNA of the CDR3 is TGTGCCAGCAGGCACAGGATAGCGGGTGAAAAACTGTTTTTT.

This chain uses TRBV7-9 with TRBJ2-7, with TRBD2 matching over 11 bases. Germline V gene lookup returns CDR1 SEHNR and CDR2 FQNEAQ (reference sequence). The CDR3 covers 17 residues. V shed 5 bases and J 3 bases; nucleotides not matched to a gene: 12. As DNA, the CDR3 is TGTGCCAGCAGCCCTCAAGGAGGACTAGCGGGCAACTACGAGCAGTACTTC. It translates to CASSPQGGLAGNYEQYF.

The count of this clone is one. J is TRBJ2-7 and V is TRBV3-1 (or the pseudogene TRBV3-2), with 10 bases identical to TRBD1. This CDR3 comprises 14 residues. J was trimmed by 2 bases and V by 5 bases; bases with no gene match: 3. Germline lookup yields CDR1 LGHDT and CDR2 YNNKEL (reference sequence). The DNA for the CDR3 is TGTGCCAGCAGCTCCGGGACAGGGGCCTACGAGCAGTACTTC. As protein: CASSSGTGAYEQYF.

This clone was picked up one time. The J gene is TRBJ1-2, the V gene TRBV18, with 7 bases identical to TRBD1. Trimming took 6 bases from V and 4 from J; bases not matched to a gene: 8. This CDR3 contains 14 residues. Looked up from germline, CDR1 is KGHSH and CDR2 is LQKENI. In DNA, the CDR3 is TGTGCCAGCTCTCCTACTCGGGACAGCTATGGCTACACCTTC. Translating gives CASSPTRDSYGYTF.

This clone was observed once. The J gene is TRBJ2-1, the V gene TRBV4-1; D is possibly TRBD2 (5 bases). Trimming cost V 0 bases and J 8 bases, with 17 bases left between them. The CDR3 sequence is 16 residues long. Germline CDR1 is MGHRA and CDR2 is YSYEKL. The CDR3 reads CASSQESGVEWDEQFF. The CDR3 DNA follows: TGCGCCAGCAGCCAAGAGTCCGGGGTTGAGTGGGATGAGCAGTTCTTC.

The chain employs TRBV7-2 and TRBJ2-5, with 7 bases fitting TRBD1. The CDR3 sequence is 15 residues long. J lost 2 bases, V lost 6 bases, and 9 bases had no gene match. Germline CDR1 reads SGHTA; CDR2 reads FQGNSA. This chain's CDR3 is CASSSDRDPQETQYF. The CDR3 DNA reads as TGTGCCAGCAGTTCCGACAGGGACCCACAAGAGACCCAGTACTTC.

The J gene is TRBJ1-1, the V gene TRBV6-5; D gene unclear. The V end lost 0 bases, the J end lost 7 bases, and 9 bases lay between the germline ends. Germline V lookup: CDR1 MNHEY, CDR2 SVGAGI. The CDR3 totals 13 residues. The CDR3 spells CASSYSTWGEAFF. CDR3 nucleotide sequence: TGTGCCAGCAGTTACTCGACGTGGGGTGAAGCTTTCTTT.

The chain links TRBV27 to TRBJ2-2; D is undetermined. Germline values: CDR1 MNHEY, CDR2 SMNVEV (reference sequence). This CDR3 contains 14 residues. Deletions cut 4 bases from V and 1 base from J, with 7 bases between. CDR3 region: CASSWQKNTGELFF. The CDR3 DNA sequence: TGTGCCAGCAGTTGGCAGAAGAACACCGGGGAGCTGTTTTTT.

The V gene is TRBV28, the J gene TRBJ1-1, with 8 positions matching TRBD1. Germline V CDR1 and CDR2: MDHEN, SYDVKM. This CDR3 contains 13 residues. The junction had 3 bases not matched to a gene; V was cut back by 5 bases and J by 4 bases. In nucleotides, the CDR3 is TGTGCCAGCAGTCGTACAGGGGGCACTGAAGCTTTCTTT. Protein: CASSRTGGTEAFF.

The rearrangement joins TRBV28 to TRBJ1-1; the D gene is possibly TRBD1 (6 bases). Trimming pared 6 bases from V and 8 bases from J, leaving 19 bases between. There are 14 residues in the CDR3. Per the germline V gene, CDR1 is MDHEN and CDR2 is SYDVKM. CDR3 region: CASRDLAGGGEAFF. The CDR3 bases are TGTGCCAGCAGGGACCTTGCGGGGGGCGGCGAAGCTTTCTTT.

The V call is TRBV9, the J call TRBJ2-1; D may be TRBD1 (5 bases). CDR3 length equals 15 residues. CDR1 is SGDLS and CDR2 is YYNGEE in the germline V gene. The V end lost 0 bases, the J end lost 7 bases, and 14 bases lay between the germline ends. The chain's CDR3 is CASSVVGADGNEQFF. The CDR3 region has the DNA TGTGCCAGCAGCGTAGTAGGGGCCGACGGGAATGAGCAGTTCTTC.

The rearrangement joins TRBV4-3 to TRBJ1-6; D call uncertain. The CDR3 runs to 15 residues. The V end was cut by 0 bases, the J end by 6 bases, with 9 bases between. The V gene's germline CDR1 is LGHNA and CDR2 YSLEER. Written as DNA, the CDR3 is TGCGCCAGCAGCCAAGACTCGGGGTTTAATTCACCCCTCCACTTT. This gives the protein CASSQDSGFNSPLHF.

This chain joins TRBV6-9 and TRBJ1-1, with TRBD1 as a possible D gene (6 bases). CDR3 size: 13 residues. Trimming took off 8 bases at V and 2 bases at J, with 12 bases between the two ends. Germline V gene data show CDR1 as MNHGY and CDR2 as SVAAGI. DNA for the CDR3: TGTGCCAGCCCGACACAGGGCAACACTGAAGCTTTCTTT. It is translated as CASPTQGNTEAFF.

The gene calls are TRBV4-2 and TRBJ1-2, with D hard to call. CDR3 length equals 15 residues. Trimming left V 0 bases short and J 1 base short, with 9 bases between. Germline V gives CDR1 LGHNA, CDR2 YNFKEQ. This CDR3 reads CASSQDLWGNYGYTF. The CDR3 coding sequence is TGTGCCAGCAGCCAAGATCTCTGGGGTAACTATGGCTACACCTTC.

V usage is TRBV5-1 and J usage is TRBJ2-1; possible D gene TRBD1, 6 bases. The CDR3 contains 15 residues. The ends were cut back, 3 bases at V and 10 bases at J, with 20 bases in the middle. Germline V gene data show CDR1 as SGHRS and CDR2 as YFSETQ. The CDR3 is CASSSGRGRGPEQFF. The DNA of the CDR3 is TGCGCCAGCAGCTCTGGCAGGGGCCGGGGCCCAGAGCAGTTCTTC. Full variable domain (remainder filled in from reference TRBV5-1 and TRBJ2-1): KAGVTQTPRYLIKTRGQQVTLSCSPISGHRSVSWYQQTPGQGLQFLFEYFSETQRNKGNFPGRFSGRQFSNSRSEMNVSTLELGDSALYLCASSSGRGRGPEQFFGPGTRLTVL.

The rearrangement uses TRBV5-6 and TRBJ1-6; the D gene is possibly TRBD1 (6 bases). The CDR3 contains 14 residues. The V and J ends lost 5 bases and 7 bases respectively, with 13 bases between them. Germline values: CDR1 SGHDT, CDR2 YYEEEE. Here the CDR3 DNA reads TGTGCCAGCAGAAAAGACAGGCGGAATTCACCCCTCCACTTT. It codes for CASRKDRRNSPLHF.

The chain couples TRBV6-1 to TRBJ1-3; 9 nucleotides align to TRBD1. CDR1 is MNHNS and CDR2 is SASEGT in the germline V gene. The trim removed 2 bases at V and 4 bases at J, leaving 6 bases unmatched. The CDR3 consists of 16 residues. The CDR3, as DNA: TGTGCCAGCAGTGAAATAGGACAGGGGCGCGGAAACACCATATATTTT. It encodes CASSEIGQGRGNTIYF.

The CDR3 is CASSLSGQPSETQYF. The DNA for the CDR3 is TGTGCCAGCAGCTTGTCAGGACAGCCCTCGGAGACCCAGTACTTC. V gene TRBV5-8 combines with J gene TRBJ2-5, with D perhaps TRBD1 (6 bases). CDR1 SGHTS and CDR2 YDEGEE come from the germline V gene. V was cut by 1 base and J by 5 bases, with 15 bases left in between. The CDR3 is 15 residues long.

The chain has TRBV6-2 or TRBV6-3 and TRBJ2-7; D might be TRBD1 or TRBD2, each matching 5 bases. Germline loops: CDR1 MNHEY, CDR2 SVGEGT. Trimming pared 4 bases from V and 3 bases from J, leaving 10 bases between. There are 13 residues in the CDR3. The CDR3 spells CASSSGANYEQYF. The DNA of the CDR3 is TGTGCCAGCAGTTCCGGGGCAAACTACGAGCAGTACTTC.

The chain joins TRBV18 to TRBJ2-1, with D possibly being TRBD1 (5 bases). The CDR3 has 13 residues. CDR1 and CDR2 from the germline V gene are KGHSH and LQKENI. Trimming removed 4 bases from V and 7 bases from J, with 11 bases in between. The CDR3 nucleotides are TGTGCCAGCTCACTAGCAGGGCGGAATGAGCAGTTCTTC. Translating gives CASSLAGRNEQFF.

V is TRBV5-5 and J is TRBJ1-3, with a weak D call TRBD1 (5 bases). The CDR3 covers 14 residues. From germline, CDR1 is SGHKS and CDR2 YYEKEE (reference sequence). Trimming left V 0 bases short and J 5 bases short, with 9 bases between. The CDR3 DNA follows: TGTGCCAGCAGCTTGGGCACAGGAAGAAACACCATATATTTT. Translation: CASSLGTGRNTIYF.

The chain recombines TRBV15 with TRBJ1-4; TRBD1 aligns across 10 bases. J was trimmed by 6 bases and V by 7 bases; bases with no gene match: 5. CDR1 and CDR2 (germline): LNHNV, YYDKDF (reference sequence). The CDR3 sequence is 14 residues long. CDR3 sequence: CATKGDRGYEKLFF. The CDR3 nucleotides are TGTGCCACCAAAGGGGACAGGGGCTATGAAAAACTGTTTTTT.

CDR3 bases: TGTGCCAGCAGTCCCGGGACAGGGGGCTTTGGCAATCAGCCCCAGCATTTT. It encodes CASSPGTGGFGNQPQHF. This chain links TRBV6-6 with TRBJ1-5; 12 positions match TRBD1. The V gene's germline CDR1 is MNHNY and CDR2 SVGAGI (reference sequence). This CDR3 has 17 amino acids. The ends lost 5 bases at V and 2 bases at J; junction bases unmatched: 7.